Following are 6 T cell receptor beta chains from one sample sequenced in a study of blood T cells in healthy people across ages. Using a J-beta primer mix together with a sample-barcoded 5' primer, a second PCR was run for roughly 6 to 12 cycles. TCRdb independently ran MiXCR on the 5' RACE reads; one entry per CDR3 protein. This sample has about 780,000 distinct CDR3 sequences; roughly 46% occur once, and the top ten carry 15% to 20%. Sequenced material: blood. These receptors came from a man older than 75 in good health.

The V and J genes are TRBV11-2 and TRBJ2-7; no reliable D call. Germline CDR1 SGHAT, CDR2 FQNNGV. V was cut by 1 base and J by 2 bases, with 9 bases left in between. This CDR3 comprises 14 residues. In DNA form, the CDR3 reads TGTGCCAGCAGCTTAGTTGACAAACCCTACGAGCAGTACTTC. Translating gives CASSLVDKPYEQYF.

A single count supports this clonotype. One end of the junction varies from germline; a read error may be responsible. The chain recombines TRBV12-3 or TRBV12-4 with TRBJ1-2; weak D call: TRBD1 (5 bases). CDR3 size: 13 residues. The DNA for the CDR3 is TGTGCCAGCAGTTTAAGAGACAGCTATGACTACACCTTC. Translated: CASSLRDSYDYTF.

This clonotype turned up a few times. The CDR3 is CASNWDVSTDTQYF. Written as DNA, the CDR3 is TGTGCCAGCAACTGGGACGTTAGCACAGATACGCAGTATTTT. The chain is built from TRBV6-6 and TRBJ2-3; either TRBD1 or TRBD2 may fit D (5 bases each). The V gene's germline CDR1 is MNHNY and CDR2 SVGAGI (reference sequence). Deletions cut 7 bases from V and 0 bases from J, with 11 bases between. The CDR3 length is 14 residues.

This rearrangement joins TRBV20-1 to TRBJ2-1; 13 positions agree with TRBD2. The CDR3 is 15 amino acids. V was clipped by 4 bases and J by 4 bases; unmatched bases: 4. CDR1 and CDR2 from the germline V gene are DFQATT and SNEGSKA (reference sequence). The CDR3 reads CSATGTSGVYNEQFF. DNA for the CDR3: TGCAGTGCTACCGGGACTAGCGGGGTATACAATGAGCAGTTCTTC.

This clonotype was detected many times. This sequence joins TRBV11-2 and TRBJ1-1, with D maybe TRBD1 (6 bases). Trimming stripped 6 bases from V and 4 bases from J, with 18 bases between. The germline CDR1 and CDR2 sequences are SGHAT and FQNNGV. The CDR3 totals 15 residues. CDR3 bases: TGTGCCAGCAGGCCGGCTCAGGGGTTCGGCACTGAAGCTTTCTTT. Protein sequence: CASRPAQGFGTEAFF.

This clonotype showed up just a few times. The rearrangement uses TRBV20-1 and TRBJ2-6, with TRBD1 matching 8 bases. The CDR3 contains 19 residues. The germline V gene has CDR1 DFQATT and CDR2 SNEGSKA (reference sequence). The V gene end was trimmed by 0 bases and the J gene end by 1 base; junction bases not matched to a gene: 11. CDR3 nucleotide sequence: TGCAGTGCTAGAGAGTCCCGGCCAGGGGGCGCTTCTGGGGCCAACGTCCTGACTTTC. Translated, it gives CSARESRPGGASGANVLTF.